This TCR beta chain was found in a study of T cell responses to AZD1222 COVID-19 vaccine. General study results and limits: Among the donors, most were white British and more were female, and clonal diversity was possibly underestimated. Repertoires were obtained solely post-peak T cell response.

With respect to this clone: Its antigen is undetermined.

The V gene's germline CDR1 is SGHDT and CDR2 YYEEEE. V lost 4 bases to trimming and J lost 1 base, with 19 bases between them. The CDR3 is 17 amino acids. Assay: immunoSEQ multiplex PCR; the TCRdb copy retains only in-frame clones and omits some. The repertoire consists of about 180,000 clones, with around nine tenths occurring once and the leading ten covering approximately 0.5%. The TCR sequence derives from an adult in good health. The sequenced sample was peripheral blood, obtained on day 0 of AZD1222 vaccination. V is TRBV5-6 and J is TRBJ2-3; maybe TRBD2 (5 bases). CDR3 residues: CASSIRLSSARTDTQYF. The CDR3, as DNA: TGTGCCAGCAGCATCCGCCTTAGTAGCGCCCGCACAGATACGCAGTATTTT. Looking up the rest from reference TRBV5-6 and TRBJ2-3 gives the full variable domain: DAGVTQSPTHLIKTRGQQVTLRCSPKSGHDTVSWYQQALGQGPQFIFQYYEEEERQRGNFPDRFSGHQFPNYSSELNVNALLLGDSALYLCASSIRLSSARTDTQYFGPGTRLTVL.